This T cell receptor beta chain was sequenced during a study of blood T cell repertoires in COVID-19 (TCRdb year 2020). Regarding the study in general: Samples covering the acute and convalescent phases of COVID-19 were provided by collaborators in the United States, Italy and Spain. The material from the prospective study consisted of cDNA or gDNA derived from T cells, B-cell-depleted T cells, or PBMCs. The dataset comprised deeply sampled blood TCRbeta repertoires from subjects exposed to, actively infected with, or recovered from COVID-19. The repertoires were released in a freely available public database meant as a resource for research on the immune response to SARS-CoV-2. The samples were drawn from two sources: the first 160 participants of the ongoing ImmuneRACE study, and 950 to 1,500 subjects contributed by 6 global collaborators. Nearly every sample came with metadata listing a de-identified subject ID, COVID-19 status, age in years and sex. Where HLA class I and class II types were available, the types were taken from metadata supplied by the sample provider, not from assay-based typing.

Turning to this clone: No cognate antigen has been identified for it. Per-base quality was not reported, and no clone a single base away is much larger than it.

The germline V gene sets CDR1 to SNHLY and CDR2 to FYNNEI. Relative to germline, V is 11 bases shorter and J is 1 base shorter, with 11 bases between their ends. There are 12 amino acids in the CDR3, from cysteine to phenylalanine inclusive. The DNA shown is the 36-base CDR3, in frame from base 1. The study at large found these results: The quantity of clinical and demographic metadata differed by source and by participant and was supplied without curation.

In the prospective study, participants were 18 to 89 years old, resided in about two dozen geographic areas of the United States, and were enrolled through a virtual design. To assign participants to cohorts, the prospective study relied on clinical history that participants themselves reported in a screening survey and a study questionnaire. Recovered participants in ImmuneRACE Cohort 3 were defined by two consecutive negative NP/OP PCR tests, clearance by a healthcare professional, or resolution of symptoms. Mobile phlebotomists in the prospective study collected whole blood, serum and a nasopharyngeal or oropharyngeal swab from every participant. Additional blood draws and questionnaires over an approximately 2-month period could optionally be provided by prospective study participants. Blood samples from the prospective study were shipped frozen or at room temperature prior to DNA extraction.

The immunoSEQ Assay, a bias-controlled multiplex PCR, was used to amplify TCRbeta CDR3 regions from genomic DNA. Concerning the study's data processing: The number of nucleated cells in each sample was estimated by amplification of reference gene primers within the assay. Sequence reads were collapsed and filtered to measure the absolute abundance of every unique TCRbeta CDR3 rearrangement. For each sample, productive Simpson clonality was calculated by taking the square root of Simpson's diversity index across productive rearrangements. TCRdb took over this immuneACCESS table, retaining in-frame rearrangements with V and J assigned. Such tables are incomplete; in checked studies, under half of the missing clones stem from an unresolved V gene, and the remainder is unexplained. Clone size and the V and J calls come from that table; the DNA yielded D and trimming. This sample holds some 200,000 clones; about 80% were observed only once. Of the sample, around 7% is held by the ten largest clones.

This receptor was identified in a man aged 40-55 years who had recovered from COVID-19. Material: PBMCs or T cells enriched from blood (not recorded which). The chain is encoded by TRBV2 joined to TRBJ1-1; a tentative D match to TRBD1 spans 6 bases. The DNA sequence reads TGTGCCTGCAACAGGGAGAACACTGAAGCTTTCTTT. Translated, it reads CACNRENTEAFF.